The 14 T cell receptor beta chains below were found in one sample sequenced in a study of graft-versus-host responses after intestinal transplantation. For these receptors, no antigen is known. Generated by immunoSEQ multiplex PCR, the TCRdb table keeps only in-frame clones and is missing some. The sample has tens of thousands of clones; approximately 96% are singletons. Sample: unstimulated CD8+ T cells sorted from spleen or lymph node cells, taken before transplant. These TCRs come from a human donor who was the organ donor for an intestinal transplant.

The chain has TRBV7-9 and TRBJ2-1, with D perhaps matching TRBD2 (7 bases). V was clipped by 5 bases and J by 6 bases, with 14 bases between them. CDR3 length: 14 amino acids. Germline-derived CDR1 and CDR2 are SEHNR and FQNEAQ (reference sequence). CDR3: CASSNGGPGNEQFF. Written as DNA, the CDR3 is TGTGCCAGCAGCAACGGGGGGCCCGGCAATGAGCAGTTCTTC.

This clone has just one count. V gene TRBV27 combines with J gene TRBJ2-1, with D perhaps TRBD2 (6 bases). The CDR3 is made up of 14 amino acids. Germline assignment: CDR1 MNHEY and CDR2 SMNVEV (reference sequence). V was shortened by 3 bases and J by 6 bases, with 12 bases between the two germline ends. CDR3: CASSFGGPLNEQFF. Written as DNA, the CDR3 is TGTGCCAGCAGTTTTGGAGGGCCCCTCAATGAGCAGTTCTTC.

This chain links TRBV6-4 with TRBJ2-5; 9 bases are shared with TRBD1. Germline V lookup: CDR1 MRHNA, CDR2 SNTAGT. With 5 bases clipped from V and 2 bases from J, the junction kept 6 bases outside the gene matches. This CDR3 comprises 15 residues. The CDR3 sequence: CASSLRQGVQETQYF. The CDR3 coding sequence is TGTGCCAGCAGTCTTCGACAGGGGGTACAAGAGACCCAGTACTTC.

CDR3 in amino acids: CASSPALAVEQYF. In DNA, the CDR3 is TGTGCCAGCAGCCCCGCACTAGCGGTCGAGCAGTACTTC. This chain connects TRBV11-2 to TRBJ2-5; TRBD2 matches 8 bases. The DNA end lines up better with TRBJ2-7; the J call may be wrong. The CDR3 spans 13 residues. Germline CDR1 reads SGHAT; CDR2 reads FQNNGV.

The chain employs TRBV7-9 and TRBJ2-7, with 9 nucleotides matching TRBD1. There are 13 residues in the CDR3. V was pared by 11 bases and J by 5 bases, with 10 bases of the junction left unmatched. Germline CDR1 reads SEHNR; CDR2 reads FQNEAQ (reference sequence). CDR3: CAGGTGPGDEQYF. In DNA, the CDR3 is TGTGCCGGGGGGACAGGGCCAGGAGACGAGCAGTACTTC. The entire variable domain, with the rest obtained from reference TRBV7-9 and TRBJ2-7, is as follows: DTGVSQNPRHKITKRGQNVTFRCDPISEHNRLYWYRQTLGQGPEFLTYFQNEAQLEKSRLLSDRFSAERPKGSFSTLEIQRTEQGDSAMYLCAGGTGPGDEQYFGPGTRLTVT.

The V and J genes are TRBV4-2 and TRBJ2-3; 8 nucleotides line up with TRBD2. The length of the CDR3 is 14 residues. The germline CDR1 and CDR2 sequences are LGHNA and YNFKEQ. V lost 7 bases to trimming and J lost 7 bases; unmatched junction nucleotides: 10. The CDR3 protein is CASTWTSPGHTQYF. CDR3 nucleotides: TGTGCCAGCACTTGGACTAGCCCGGGTCATACGCAGTATTTT.

The rearrangement links TRBV6-5 to TRBJ1-1; TRBD1 might be the D (5 bases). Germline V gene data show CDR1 as MNHEY and CDR2 as SVGAGI. The length of the CDR3 is 13 residues. Between the trimmed V and J ends, which lost 8 bases and 2 bases, there was a span of 12 bases. The DNA of the CDR3 is TGTGCCAGCGGGAGGGACGGCAACACTGAAGCTTTCTTT. This sequence encodes CASGRDGNTEAFF.

The chain carries TRBV7-3 and TRBJ2-4; 11 nucleotides align to TRBD2. V trimming: 5 bases; J trimming: 0 bases; junction bases outside the gene matches: 9. The CDR3 is 18 residues long. Germline values: CDR1 SGHTA, CDR2 FQGTGA. This CDR3 is CASSPWETSGIAKNIQYF. In nucleotides, the CDR3 is TGTGCCAGCAGCCCTTGGGAGACTAGCGGGATAGCCAAAAACATTCAGTACTTC.

The chain recombines TRBV9 with TRBJ2-3, with D perhaps matching TRBD2 (7 bases). CDR1 is SGDLS and CDR2 is YYNGEE in the germline V gene. The CDR3 runs 17 residues. Trimming removed 3 bases from V and 0 bases from J, with 17 bases in between. CDR3 protein: CASSARGGLSSTDTQYF. The DNA for the CDR3 is TGTGCCAGCAGCGCTAGGGGGGGACTTTCTAGCACAGATACGCAGTATTTT.

The V gene is TRBV6-1, the J gene TRBJ2-7; D unclear. The CDR3 runs to 13 residues. Per the germline V gene, CDR1 is MNHNS and CDR2 is SASEGT. V was clipped by 4 bases and J by 4 bases, with 11 bases between them. The CDR3 DNA is TGTGCCAGCAGTGGAGACCCGTGGTACGAGCAGTACTTC. Encoded protein: CASSGDPWYEQYF.

V usage is TRBV25-1 and J usage is TRBJ2-1, with D possibly being TRBD1 (5 bases). This CDR3 is built from 15 residues. The germline gives CDR1 MGHDK, CDR2 SYGVNS. Trimming shortened V by 7 bases and J by 3 bases, and 16 bases separated the two germline ends. The CDR3 DNA follows: TGTGCCAGCACTCTATGTAGGGGAAACTACAATGAGCAGTTCTTC. Translated: CASTLCRGNYNEQFF.

The genes are TRBV13 and TRBJ2-2; tentatively, D is TRBD2 (5 bases). Between the trimmed V and J ends, which lost 1 base and 0 bases, there was a span of 6 bases. Germline V CDR1 and CDR2: PRHDT, FYEKMQ (reference sequence). CDR3 size: 15 residues. The CDR3 sequence: CASSLAGTNTGELFF. In DNA, the CDR3 is TGTGCCAGCAGCTTAGCGGGGACGAACACCGGGGAGCTGTTTTTT.

The V and J genes are TRBV29-1 and TRBJ2-3; 7 bases agree with TRBD2. This CDR3 has 16 residues. Germline lookup yields CDR1 SQVTM and CDR2 ANQGSEA. The trim removed 3 bases at V and 5 bases at J, leaving 14 bases unmatched. As DNA, the CDR3 is TGCAGCGTTGACCGGGCATCCGGGGGGTTGGTAGATACGCAGTATTTT. Translated: CSVDRASGGLVDTQYF.

The chain links TRBV19 to TRBJ1-1; TRBD1 agrees at 7 bases. Unmatched junction bases numbered 2, after V lost 8 bases and J lost 2 bases. CDR3 length: 12 amino acids. Per the germline V gene, CDR1 is LNHDA and CDR2 is SQIVND (reference sequence). The CDR3 coding sequence is TGTGCCAGTGGGGACAGTAACACTGAAGCTTTCTTT. Its protein product is CASGDSNTEAFF.